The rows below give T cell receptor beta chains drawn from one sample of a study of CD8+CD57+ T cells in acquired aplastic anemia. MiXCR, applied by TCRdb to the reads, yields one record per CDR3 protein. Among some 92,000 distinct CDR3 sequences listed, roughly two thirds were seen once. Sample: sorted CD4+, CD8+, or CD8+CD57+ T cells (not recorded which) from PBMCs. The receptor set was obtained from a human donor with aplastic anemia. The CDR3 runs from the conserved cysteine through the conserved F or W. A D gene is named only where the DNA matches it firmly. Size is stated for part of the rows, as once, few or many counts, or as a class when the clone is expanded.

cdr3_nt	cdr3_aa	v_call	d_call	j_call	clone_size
TGTGCCACCAGCAGAGAAAAGGGCTCCTATGGCTACACCTTC	CATSREKGSYGYTF	TRBV15	.	TRBJ1-2	.
TGTGCCAGTAGTATACCGGGGTACGGGGACACTGAAGCTTTCTTT	CASSIPGYGDTEAFF	TRBV19	.	TRBJ1-1	.
TGTGCCAGTAGGGAAGGGCACGTCAACACTGAAGCTTTCTTT	CASREGHVNTEAFF	TRBV19	.	TRBJ1-1	few
TGTGCCACCAGTGACCCGGACACCCTTGGCTACACCTTC	CATSDPDTLGYTF	TRBV24-1	.	TRBJ1-2	.
TGTGCCACCAGTGACTCGACAGGGGTGGTCGGTGACACTGAAGCTTTCTTT	CATSDSTGVVGDTEAFF	TRBV24-1	TRBD1	TRBJ1-1	.
TGTGCCACCACCTATGGTGGGGCAGAGACCCAGTACTTC	CATTYGGAETQYF	TRBV24-1	.	TRBJ2-5	.
TGTGCCATCGGTAGCTCCTACAATGAGCAGTTCTTC	CAIGSSYNEQFF	TRBV10-3	.	TRBJ2-1	.
TGTGCCAGCAGCTTTGGACACCTGAACACTGAAGCTTTCTTT	CASSFGHLNTEAFF	TRBV7-9	.	TRBJ1-1	.
TGTGCCAGTAGTATCTACGGGACAGCTTATCAGCCCCAGCATTTT	CASSIYGTAYQPQHF	TRBV19	TRBD1	TRBJ1-5	few
TGTGCCAGCCCCGCGGGTGTATCCAGGGAGACCCAGTACTTC	CASPAGVSRETQYF	TRBV2	.	TRBJ2-5	.
TGTGCCAGCAGTGACGTCAGCAGGAACACTGAAGTTTTCTTT	CASSDVSRNTEVFF	TRBV2	.	TRBJ1-1	.
TGTGCCAGCAGCCGAGTAGGCACGCAGTATTTT	CASSRVGTQYF	TRBV14	.	TRBJ2-3	few
TGTGCCATCAGTGATAAGCCCAGGGGTGACCCCTCCTACGAGCAGTACTTC	CAISDKPRGDPSYEQYF	TRBV10-3	.	TRBJ2-7	.